The rows below give T cell receptor beta chains drawn from one sample of a study of beta chain features in type 1 diabetes. Repertoires were generated with immunoSEQ multiplex PCR, while TCRdb's copy carries only in-frame clones and drops some. The sample has around 170,000 clones; 9% are singletons. Sequencing input: central memory CD4+ T cells from blood. These receptors were taken from a woman younger than 45 with type 1 diabetes. Both conserved end residues are part of each CDR3. The D gene is left open where the match is weak. Expanded clones get a size class; other rows say once, few or many, or leave the size out.

V gene,J gene,D gene,clone size,CDR3 protein,CDR3 DNA
TRBV15,TRBJ2-7,TRBD2,.,CATSTGRGRAWEQYF,TGTGCCACCAGCACTGGGAGAGGGAGGGCTTGGGAGCAGTACTTC
TRBV18,TRBJ1-1,TRBD1,.,CASSPRQGTTEAFF,TGTGCCAGCTCACCAAGACAGGGAACGACTGAAGCTTTCTTT
TRBV28,TRBJ1-4,.,few,CASLTDMGEKLFF,TGTGCCAGCTTGACGGACATGGGTGAAAAACTGTTTTTT
TRBV7-6,TRBJ2-2,.,.,CASTGSRDTGELFF,TGTGCCAGCACCGGCTCTCGGGACACCGGGGAGCTGTTTTTT
TRBV18,TRBJ2-1,.,few,CASSPAAYNEQFF,TGTGCCAGCTCACCGGCGGCTTATAATGAGCAGTTCTTC
TRBV2,TRBJ2-1,TRBD1,.,CASRGTGGNEQFF,TGTGCCAGCAGGGGGACAGGGGGCAATGAGCAGTTCTTC
TRBV28,TRBJ1-2,TRBD1,.,CASSLQGAGYTF,TGTGCCAGCAGCCTACAGGGGGCTGGCTACACCTTC
TRBV5-1,TRBJ2-5,TRBD1,.,CASRDDRGTGETQYF,TGCGCCAGCAGAGACGACAGGGGAACCGGGGAGACCCAGTACTTC
TRBV29-1,TRBJ2-7,.,few,CSVAVSYEQYF,TGCAGCGTTGCTGTCTCCTACGAGCAGTACTTC
TRBV15,TRBJ1-5,TRBD1,few,CATSTGPDRTFNQPQHF,TGTGCCACCAGCACCGGGCCGGACAGGACCTTCAATCAGCCCCAGCATTTT
TRBV28,TRBJ1-2,.,.,CASSTPTGQYYGYTF,TGTGCCAGCAGTACACCGACAGGACAGTACTATGGCTACACCTTC
TRBV30,TRBJ1-3,.,few,CAWSLAGVYSGNTIYF,TGTGCCTGGTCCCTAGCGGGGGTTTACTCTGGAAACACCATATATTTT
TRBV6-5,TRBJ2-3,.,.,CASSYSIQRDTQYF,TGTGCCAGCAGTTACTCGATACAGAGAGATACGCAGTATTTT
TRBV11-3,TRBJ2-2,.,few,CASSYQGIPGELFF,TGTGCCAGCAGCTACCAGGGGATCCCCGGGGAGCTGTTTTTT
TRBV5-1,TRBJ2-5,.,few,CASSQQGIDETQYF,TGCGCCAGCAGCCAGCAGGGGATTGACGAGACCCAGTACTTC
TRBV18,TRBJ1-1,TRBD1,few,CASSPWTGRDTEAFF,TGTGCCAGCTCACCCTGGACAGGGAGGGACACTGAAGCTTTCTTT
TRBV28,TRBJ1-2,TRBD1,.,CASGTGGSSYGYTF,TGTGCCAGCGGAACAGGGGGCTCCAGCTATGGCTACACCTTC
TRBV29-1,TRBJ1-1,.,few,CSALGASRVAEAFF,TGCAGCGCTTTGGGGGCTTCGAGAGTAGCTGAAGCTTTCTTT
TRBV2,TRBJ2-4,.,few,CASNVQGKTQNIQYF,TGTGCCAGCAATGTCCAGGGAAAAACTCAAAACATTCAGTACTTC
TRBV28,TRBJ2-3,.,few,CASSLTDTQYF,TGTGCCAGCAGCCTCACAGATACGCAGTATTTT
TRBV7-9,TRBJ2-5,TRBD1,.,CASSLDRVETQYF,TGTGCCAGCAGTCTTGACAGGGTCGAGACCCAGTACTTC
TRBV30,TRBJ1-4,.,few,CAWNREANEKLFF,TGTGCCTGGAACCGGGAAGCGAATGAAAAACTGTTTTTT
TRBV5-1,TRBJ2-7,.,.,CASSLGLGREQYF,TGCGCCAGCAGTCTCGGACTTGGGAGGGAGCAGTACTTC
TRBV14,TRBJ2-1,TRBD2,.,CASSQVLAGGPANEQFF,TGTGCCAGCAGCCAAGTACTTGCGGGAGGGCCTGCCAATGAGCAGTTCTTC
TRBV7-3,TRBJ1-1,TRBD1,.,CASSPQGMNTEAFF,TGTGCCAGCAGCCCACAGGGGATGAACACTGAAGCTTTCTTT
TRBV6-1,TRBJ2-5,.,.,CASSYSETQYF,TGTGCCAGCAGTTATTCAGAGACCCAGTACTTC
TRBV19,TRBJ2-7,TRBD2,.,CASSIFLAGASSREQYF,TGTGCCAGTAGTATATTCCTAGCGGGGGCATCGAGTCGAGAGCAGTACTTC
TRBV5-1,TRBJ2-5,.,.,CASSWGTSLDSPETQYF,TGCGCCAGCAGCTGGGGGACAAGTCTTGATTCTCCAGAGACCCAGTACTTC
TRBV25-1,TRBJ1-1,.,.,CASSGGNLRYTEAFF,TGTGCCAGCAGTGGGGGCAACTTAAGGTACACTGAAGCTTTCTTT
TRBV27,TRBJ2-5,TRBD2,.,CASSPPHGLAKETQYF,TGTGCCAGCAGTCCCCCCCACGGACTAGCTAAGGAGACCCAGTACTTC
TRBV2,TRBJ2-5,TRBD1,.,CASSTDRGPWEQYF,TGTGCCAGCAGTACGGACAGGGGGCCATGGGAGCAGTACTTC
TRBV30,TRBJ1-1,.,.,CAWSVLGRERPEAFF,TGTGCCTGGAGTGTTCTAGGCCGCGAGAGACCTGAAGCTTTCTTT
TRBV27,TRBJ1-1,.,.,CASSPGQFMNTEAFF,TGTGCCAGCAGTCCCGGACAGTTCATGAACACTGAAGCTTTCTTT
TRBV30,TRBJ2-1,TRBD2,.,CAWSEFPGGNLDEQFF,TGTGCCTGGAGTGAATTTCCGGGAGGGAATCTCGATGAGCAGTTCTTC
TRBV5-1,TRBJ2-1,.,.,CASSLAGQGGSEQFF,TGCGCCAGCAGCTTGGCCGGTCAGGGGGGTTCTGAGCAGTTCTTC
TRBV6-5,TRBJ1-2,.,few,CASSYAGEYYGYTF,TGTGCCAGCAGTTACGCCGGGGAATACTATGGCTACACCTTC
TRBV30,TRBJ2-2,TRBD1,few,CAWSPSILPLGTGALYNTGELFF,TGTGCCTGGAGTCCATCTATTCTCCCATTAGGGACAGGGGCCCTCTACAACACCGGGGAGCTGTTTTTT
TRBV29-1,TRBJ2-3,.,.,CSAAPSTDISDTQYF,TGCAGCGCCGCACCCTCCACAGACATATCAGATACGCAGTATTTT
TRBV15,TRBJ2-5,.,few,CATSRDPGAETQYF,TGTGCCACCAGCAGAGATCCAGGGGCGGAGACCCAGTACTTC
TRBV5-6,TRBJ2-1,TRBD2,few,CASSRGLDNEQFF,TGTGCCAGCAGCCGGGGACTAGATAATGAGCAGTTCTTC
TRBV7-9,TRBJ2-2,.,few,CASSQSGGALNTGELFF,TGTGCCAGCAGCCAATCTGGGGGGGCCCTAAACACCGGGGAGCTGTTTTTT
TRBV4-2,TRBJ1-2,.,.,CASSQDSYGYTF,TGTGCCAGCAGCCAAGACAGCTATGGCTACACCTTC
TRBV28,TRBJ1-2,TRBD1,few,CATRTGNNYGYTF,TGTGCCACCCGGACAGGGAACAACTATGGCTACACCTTC
TRBV6-5,TRBJ1-6,.,.,CASRLVNSPLHF,TGTGCCAGTCGACTAGTAAATTCACCCCTCCACTTT
TRBV19,TRBJ1-2,TRBD1,.,CASSTGQVYGYTF,TGTGCCAGTAGTACCGGACAGGTCTATGGCTACACCTTC
TRBV7-9,TRBJ1-2,.,few,CASNLLDGYTF,TGTGCCAGCAACCTCTTAGATGGCTACACCTTC
TRBV29-1,TRBJ1-4,.,few,CSVAGVRYGEKLFF,TGCAGCGTTGCGGGGGTTAGATACGGTGAAAAACTGTTTTTT
TRBV5-6,TRBJ2-5,TRBD2,few,CASSLGLAGGSSETQYF,TGTGCCAGCAGCTTGGGACTAGCGGGAGGGTCGTCGGAGACCCAGTACTTC
TRBV5-1,TRBJ1-5,TRBD1,few,CASSIGTGGQPQHF,TGCGCCAGCAGCATCGGGACAGGGGGCCAGCCCCAGCATTTT
TRBV27,TRBJ2-2,.,few,CASSLYRTGELFF,TGTGCCAGCAGTTTATATCGCACCGGGGAGCTGTTTTTT
TRBV30,TRBJ2-3,.,few,CAWSRQSDTQYF,TGTGCCTGGAGTAGACAGTCAGATACGCAGTATTTT
TRBV28,TRBJ2-5,.,few,CASSLTHNQETQYF,TGTGCCAGCAGTTTGACACATAACCAAGAGACCCAGTACTTC
TRBV6-5,TRBJ2-5,.,few,CASRRERRGQETQYF,TGTGCCAGCAGACGAGAGCGTCGGGGCCAAGAGACCCAGTACTTC
TRBV12-5,TRBJ2-2,.,.,CASGLGWTGELFF,TGTGCTAGTGGTCTAGGCTGGACCGGGGAGCTGTTTTTT
TRBV2,TRBJ1-1,.,.,CASSDRRGGTNTEAFF,TGTGCCAGCAGCGACCGAAGGGGGGGTACGAACACTGAAGCTTTCTTT
TRBV5-4,TRBJ2-6,.,.,CASSLEGAGANVLTF,TGTGCCAGCAGCTTGGAAGGGGCTGGGGCCAACGTCCTGACTTTC
TRBV4-1,TRBJ2-7,.,few,CASSQPRAGNYEQYF,TGCGCCAGCAGCCAACCCCGGGCAGGGAACTACGAGCAGTACTTC
TRBV2,TRBJ2-3,TRBD2,.,CASSLETGTRGADTQYF,TGTGCCAGCAGCCTAGAAACCGGGACTAGAGGGGCAGATACGCAGTATTTT
TRBV28,TRBJ2-7,TRBD1,few,CASSLPGQSSYEQYF,TGTGCCAGCAGTCTACCGGGACAGAGCTCCTACGAGCAGTACTTC